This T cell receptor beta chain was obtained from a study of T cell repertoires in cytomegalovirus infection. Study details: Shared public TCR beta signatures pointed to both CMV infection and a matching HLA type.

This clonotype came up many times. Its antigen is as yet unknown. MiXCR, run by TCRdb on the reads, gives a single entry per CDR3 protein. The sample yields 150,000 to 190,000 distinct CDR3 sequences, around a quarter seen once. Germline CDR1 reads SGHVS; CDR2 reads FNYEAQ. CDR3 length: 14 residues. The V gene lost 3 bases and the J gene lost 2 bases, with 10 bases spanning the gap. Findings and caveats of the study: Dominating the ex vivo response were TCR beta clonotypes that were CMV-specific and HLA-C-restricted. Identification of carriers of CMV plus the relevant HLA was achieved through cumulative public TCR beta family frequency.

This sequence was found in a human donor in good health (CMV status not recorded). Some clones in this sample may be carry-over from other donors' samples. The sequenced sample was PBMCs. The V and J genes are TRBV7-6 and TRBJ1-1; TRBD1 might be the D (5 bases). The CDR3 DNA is TGTGCCAGCAGCTTCCAGGGAGCTAACACTGAAGCTTTCTTT. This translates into CASSFQGANTEAFF.